This TCR beta chain was recorded in a study of shared clonotypes between healthy human individuals. About this clone: The antigen is unknown. The sample holds other DNA sequences that translate to the same CDR3.

Study-level findings and limits: Non-shared clonotypes displayed generation probabilities falling below those of clonotypes present in all four donors.

Germline V gene sequence: CDR1 SEHNR, CDR2 FQNEAQ (reference sequence). There are 14 residues in the CDR3. V gave up 0 bases and J gave up 5 bases; unmatched junction bases: 3. Healthy HIV-negative adults without recent acute infections or vaccinations served as donors. Each sample came from a Caucasian adult donor living in Nashville, Tennessee. Generated by immunoSEQ multiplex PCR, the TCRdb table keeps only in-frame clones and is missing some. Of some 1.1 million clones listed, 60% to 80% were seen once; the top ten hold approximately 0.95%. V gene TRBV7-9 combines with J gene TRBJ2-5, with 7 positions matching TRBD2. Sequenced: memory CD4+ T cells from PBMCs. Subset indicated: CD45RA-negative fraction. This TCR came from a man aged 18 to 29 in good health. Some clones in this sample may be carry-over from other donors' samples. The CDR3 sequence: CASSLAGGVETQYF. CDR3 nucleotide sequence: TGTGCCAGCAGCTTAGCGGGAGGGGTCGAGACCCAGTACTTC. The full variable domain, rest sourced from reference TRBV7-9 and TRBJ2-5, is DTGVSQNPRHKITKRGQNVTFRCDPISEHNRLYWYRQTLGQGPEFLTYFQNEAQLEKSRLLSDRFSAERPKGSFSTLEIQRTEQGDSAMYLCASSLAGGVETQYFGPGTRLLVL.